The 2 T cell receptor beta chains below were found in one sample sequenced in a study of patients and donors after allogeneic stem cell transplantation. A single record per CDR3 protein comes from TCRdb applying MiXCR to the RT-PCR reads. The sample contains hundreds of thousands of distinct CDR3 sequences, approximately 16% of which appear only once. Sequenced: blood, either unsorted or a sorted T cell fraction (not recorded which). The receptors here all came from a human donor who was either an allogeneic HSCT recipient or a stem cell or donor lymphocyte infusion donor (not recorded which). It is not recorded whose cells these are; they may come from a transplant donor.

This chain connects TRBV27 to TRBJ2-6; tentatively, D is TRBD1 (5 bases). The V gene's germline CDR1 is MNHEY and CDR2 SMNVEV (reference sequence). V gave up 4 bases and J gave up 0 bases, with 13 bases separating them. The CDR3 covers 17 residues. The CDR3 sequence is CASSSDMGISGANVLTF. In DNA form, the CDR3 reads TGTGCCAGCAGTTCGGACATGGGAATCTCTGGGGCCAACGTCCTGACTTTC.

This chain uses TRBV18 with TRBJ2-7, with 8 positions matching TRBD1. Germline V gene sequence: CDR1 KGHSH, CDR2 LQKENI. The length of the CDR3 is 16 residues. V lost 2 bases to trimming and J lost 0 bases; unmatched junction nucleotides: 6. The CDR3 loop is CASSPTDRDLSYEQYF. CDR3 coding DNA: TGTGCCAGCTCACCAACGGACAGGGACCTCTCCTACGAGCAGTACTTC. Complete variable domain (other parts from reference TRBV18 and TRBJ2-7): NAGVMQNPRHLVRRRGQEARLRCSPMKGHSHVYWYRQLPEEGLKFMVYLQKENIIDESGMPKERFSAEFPKEGPSILRIQQVVRGDSAAYFCASSPTDRDLSYEQYFGPGTRLTVT.